Included here is one T cell receptor (beta chain) sequence, with context. This specimen comes from a study of shared clonotypes between healthy human individuals. At the level of the study: Three plates were used per donor for CD4 naive, three for CD4 memory, two for CD8 naive and one for CD8 memory.

The study ran the assay at deep level. Repertoires were generated with immunoSEQ multiplex PCR, while TCRdb's copy carries only in-frame clones and drops some. The sample includes 2 million to 2.5 million clones, roughly 94% of them seen just once. J gave up 5 bases and V 5 bases, and 9 bases lay outside the gene matches. This CDR3 comprises 16 residues. The germline V gene has CDR1 MDHEN and CDR2 SYDVKM. This TCR was recovered from a man aged 18 to 29 in good health. V usage is TRBV28 and J usage is TRBJ1-5; 10 bases map to TRBD1. The material sequenced was naive CD4+ T cells sorted from blood. Specified subset: CD45RA+ positively selected. CDR3 sequence reads: CASSPAGTGVDQPQHF. DNA of the CDR3: TGTGCCAGCAGTCCAGCCGGGACAGGGGTTGATCAGCCCCAGCATTTT.